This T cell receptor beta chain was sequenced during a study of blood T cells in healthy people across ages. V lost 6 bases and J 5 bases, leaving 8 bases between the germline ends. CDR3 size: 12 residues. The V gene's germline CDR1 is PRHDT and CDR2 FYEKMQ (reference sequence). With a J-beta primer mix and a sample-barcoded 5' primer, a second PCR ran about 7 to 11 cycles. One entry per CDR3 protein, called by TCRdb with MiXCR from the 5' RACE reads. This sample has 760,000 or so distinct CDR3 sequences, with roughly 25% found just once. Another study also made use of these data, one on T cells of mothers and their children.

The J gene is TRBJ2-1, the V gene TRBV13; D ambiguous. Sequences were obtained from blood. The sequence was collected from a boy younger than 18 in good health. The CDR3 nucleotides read TGTGCCAGCAGGGCCCCGGACAATGAGCAGTTCTTC. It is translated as CASRAPDNEQFF.